This T cell receptor beta chain was recorded in a study of blood T cell repertoires in COVID-19. Study-level information: COVID-19 samples collected from the United States, Italy and Spain covered acute and convalescent phases.

Trimming removed 4 bases at V and 5 bases at J, with 16 bases between. Germline lookup yields CDR1 SGHRS and CDR2 YFSETQ. This CDR3 region has 15 residues. Participants spanned ages about 18 to 100 years and resided in about two dozen US areas. Participants reported their clinical history, and cohort assignment relied on those reports. Exposed enrollees had met someone with a PCR-confirmed or clinician-diagnosed COVID-19 case at some point within the 2 weeks before study entry. The protocol was immunoSEQ multiplex PCR, while the TCRdb copy is restricted to in-frame clones and leaves out a portion. The sample gives approximately 200,000 clones, 80% to 90% of which show up once; approximately 4.8% is in the top ten.

Sequenced sample: PBMCs or T cells enriched from blood (not recorded which). The chain couples TRBV5-1 to TRBJ1-5; a weak D match, TRBD1 (5 bases). The source of this sequence is a woman in her 30s who had been exposed to COVID-19. CDR3 bases: TGCGCCAGCAGCCAGCTGGGAGGGGAGTATCAGCCCCAGCATTTT. Protein: CASSQLGGEYQPQHF. Filled out from reference TRBV5-1 and TRBJ1-5, the complete variable domain reads KAGVTQTPRYLIKTRGQQVTLSCSPISGHRSVSWYQQTPGQGLQFLFEYFSETQRNKGNFPGRFSGRQFSNSRSEMNVSTLELGDSALYLCASSQLGGEYQPQHFGDGTRLSIL.